The 23 T cell receptor beta chains below were found in one sample sequenced in a study of ipilimumab plus nivolumab after autologous stem cell transplantation. Data came from immunoSEQ multiplex PCR; TCRdb stores just in-frame clones and leaves some out. The table lists about 15,000 clones, about four fifths of them singletons. The sample in question was PBMCs, obtained in a trial of ipilimumab plus nivolumab as post-transplant consolidation. The source is a male donor with primary mediastinal lymphoma.

The rearrangement links TRBV5-8 to TRBJ2-2; tentatively, D is TRBD1 (5 bases). Germline V gives CDR1 SGHTS, CDR2 YDEGEE. The CDR3 consists of 16 residues. V dropped 0 bases and J dropped 5 bases, with 14 bases sitting between them. Here the CDR3 reads CASSLGQPLPTGELFF. CDR3 in DNA: TGTGCCAGCAGCTTGGGACAGCCTCTACCTACCGGGGAGCTGTTTTTT. The variable domain in full, completed from reference TRBV5-8 and TRBJ2-2, reads EAGVTQSPTHLIKTRGQQATLRCSPISGHTSVYWYQQALGLGLQFLLWYDEGEERNRGNFPPRFSGRQFPNYSSELNVNALELEDSALYLCASSLGQPLPTGELFFGEGSRLTVL.

The chain has TRBV30 and TRBJ2-5; 7 positions match TRBD2. Germline V lookup: CDR1 GTSNPN, CDR2 SVGIG (reference sequence). The CDR3 covers 15 residues. The J segment lost 4 bases and the V segment lost 0 bases, leaving 8 bases of the junction unmatched. The CDR3, as DNA: TGTGCCTGGAGTGTACTGCGGGGGATACGAGAGACCCAGTACTTC. It is translated as CAWSVLRGIRETQYF.

This chain connects TRBV18 to TRBJ2-2; D is unclear. Between the trimmed V and J ends, which lost 2 bases and 11 bases, there was a span of 12 bases. The CDR3 has 13 residues. CDR1 is KGHSH and CDR2 is LQKENI in the germline V gene. CDR3 sequence reads: CASSPREGNELFF. The CDR3, as DNA: TGTGCCAGCTCACCAAGGGAAGGGAACGAGCTGTTTTTT.

The rearrangement joins TRBV14 to TRBJ1-6, with D tentatively TRBD1 (5 bases). Germline-derived CDR1 and CDR2 are SGHDN and FVKESK. Trimming removed 0 bases at V and 8 bases at J, with 14 bases between. The CDR3 covers 16 residues. DNA for the CDR3: TGTGCCAGCAGCCAAGATCTTTGGGGCTTGGATTCACCCCTCCACTTT. Protein sequence: CASSQDLWGLDSPLHF. Drawing the rest from reference TRBV14 and TRBJ1-6, the complete variable domain is EAGVTQFPSHSVIEKGQTVTLRCDPISGHDNLYWYRRVMGKEIKFLLHFVKESKQDESGMPNNRFLAERTGGTYSTLKVQPAELEDSGVYFCASSQDLWGLDSPLHFGNGTRLTVT.

V gene TRBV4-1 combines with J gene TRBJ2-2; no firm D call. The CDR3 has 16 residues. V was shortened by 3 bases and J by 1 base, with 12 bases between the two germline ends. Per the germline V gene, CDR1 is MGHRA and CDR2 is YSYEKL. The CDR3: CASSHLPHVNTGELFF. The CDR3 DNA is TGCGCCAGCAGCCATTTGCCCCATGTGAACACCGGGGAGCTGTTTTTT.

The J gene is TRBJ2-1, the V gene TRBV15; 7 bases line up with TRBD2. The CDR3 runs to 17 residues. Germline loops: CDR1 LNHNV, CDR2 YYDKDF (reference sequence). V dropped 0 bases and J dropped 0; count of bases not matched to a gene: 5. The CDR3 DNA reads TGTGCCACCAGCAGAGACCCGCGGACTAGCTCCTACAATGAGCAGTTCTTC. Protein product: CATSRDPRTSSYNEQFF.

The chain joins TRBV28 to TRBJ2-3; 12 nucleotides agree with TRBD1. Germline V gene sequence: CDR1 MDHEN, CDR2 SYDVKM. The trim removed 1 base at V and 0 bases at J, leaving 11 bases unmatched. This CDR3 contains 20 residues. The CDR3 sequence: CASSLSPGQGARTSTDTQYF. The CDR3 nucleotides are TGTGCCAGCAGTTTATCTCCGGGACAGGGGGCTCGAACGAGCACAGATACGCAGTATTTT.

The chain employs TRBV28 and TRBJ1-6, with a tentative D call TRBD1 (5 bases). V lost 6 bases to trimming and J lost 7 bases, with 13 bases between them. This CDR3 region has 14 residues. Germline V lookup: CDR1 MDHEN, CDR2 SYDVKM. The DNA for the CDR3 is TGTGCCAGCAGACCTGGGACCCAGAATTCACCCCTCCACTTT. Its protein product is CASRPGTQNSPLHF.

The V and J genes are TRBV9 and TRBJ1-5; 10 nucleotides agree with TRBD1. CDR1 is SGDLS, CDR2 YYNGEE, per germline. The length of the CDR3 is 15 residues. V dropped 2 bases and J dropped 5; count of bases not matched to a gene: 4. This CDR3 is CASSVTGTGDQPQHF. The DNA for the CDR3 is TGTGCCAGCAGCGTTACCGGGACAGGGGATCAGCCCCAGCATTTT.

This sequence joins TRBV28 and TRBJ1-3, with D unclear. The germline gives CDR1 MDHEN, CDR2 SYDVKM. The CDR3 has 14 amino acids. V was cut by 2 bases and J by 2 bases, with 7 bases left in between. CDR3 DNA sequence: TGTGCCAGCAGTTTAGACGGCGCTGGAAACACCATATATTTT. It is translated as CASSLDGAGNTIYF.

The rearrangement joins TRBV7-9 to TRBJ2-1, with 7 bases matching TRBD2. CDR3 length equals 15 residues. The germline V gene encodes CDR1 SEHNR and CDR2 FQNEAQ (reference sequence). V lost 1 base and J lost 8; bases outside the gene matches: 8. In DNA, the CDR3 is TGTGCCAGCAGCTTAGAACGCGGGAGCCTCCATGAGCAGTTCTTC. Protein product: CASSLERGSLHEQFF.

The chain employs TRBV28 and TRBJ1-3; D not certain. With 5 bases removed from V and 0 bases from J, the gap between germline ends came to 8 bases. CDR1 and CDR2 (germline): MDHEN, SYDVKM. This CDR3 has 14 amino acids. The CDR3 DNA follows: TGTGCCAGCAGTCCTCCCCGCTCTGGAAACACCATATATTTT. Translation gives CASSPPRSGNTIYF.

The rearrangement uses TRBV5-6 and TRBJ2-4, with D perhaps assigned TRBD1 or TRBD2 (5 bases each). The V gene lost 0 bases and the J gene lost 0 bases, with 13 bases spanning the gap. Germline loops: CDR1 SGHDT, CDR2 YYEEEE. The CDR3 totals 17 residues. The CDR3 coding sequence is TGTGCCAGCAGCTTGGCCCAATGGGGGTTAGCCAAAAACATTCAGTACTTC. Protein sequence: CASSLAQWGLAKNIQYF.

The count of this clone is one. The chain carries TRBV25-1 and TRBJ2-5; 7 positions match TRBD2. Trimming removed 1 base from V and 7 bases from J; junction bases left unmatched: 6. The germline V gene has CDR1 MGHDK and CDR2 SYGVNS. This CDR3 is 14 amino acids long. The CDR3 protein is CASSESGGRGTQYF. In DNA, the CDR3 is TGTGCCAGCAGTGAATCGGGCGGGAGAGGGACCCAGTACTTC.

V usage is TRBV29-1 and J usage is TRBJ1-1; D call uncertain. This CDR3 spans 13 amino acids. Looked up from germline, CDR1 is SQVTM and CDR2 is ANQGSEA. Trimming removed 6 bases at V and 1 base at J, with 12 bases between. The CDR3 DNA reads as TGCAGCGTCAAAGTTACGAAGAACACTGAAGCTTTCTTT. It encodes CSVKVTKNTEAFF.

The chain combines TRBV7-8 with TRBJ2-7, with 7 bases matching TRBD2. The CDR3 has 13 residues. Germline assignment: CDR1 SGHVS and CDR2 FQNEAQ. The V segment lost 5 bases and the J segment 2 bases; nucleotides outside the gene matches: 3. The CDR3 is CASSRSGAYEQYF. The CDR3 bases are TGTGCCAGCAGCCGAAGCGGGGCCTACGAGCAGTACTTC.

The chain is built from TRBV18 and TRBJ2-3; TRBD2 is a possible D gene (6 bases). Trimming stripped 3 bases from V and 0 bases from J, with 13 bases between. From germline, CDR1 is KGHSH and CDR2 LQKENI. The CDR3 covers 16 residues. The CDR3 sequence: CASSPPGLTSTDTQYF. The DNA of the CDR3 is TGTGCCAGCTCACCCCCGGGACTGACTAGCACAGATACGCAGTATTTT.

The chain uses TRBV5-1 and TRBJ1-1, with no clear D. The V and J ends lost 1 base and 3 bases respectively, with 13 bases between them. Germline V gives CDR1 SGHRS, CDR2 YFSETQ. The CDR3 runs 15 residues. The CDR3 is CASSLSGPWDTEAFF. In DNA, the CDR3 is TGCGCCAGCAGCTTGTCTGGGCCCTGGGACACTGAAGCTTTCTTT.

The CDR3 protein is CASSELEPGYTEAFF. The DNA for the CDR3 is TGTGCCAGCAGTGAACTGGAACCAGGATACACTGAAGCTTTCTTT. The rearrangement links TRBV2 to TRBJ1-1, with unresolved D. V was clipped by 2 bases and J by 3 bases, with 13 bases between them. This CDR3 has 15 amino acids. The germline gives CDR1 SNHLY, CDR2 FYNNEI.

The sample holds a few counts of this clone. This chain links TRBV5-1 with TRBJ2-1; 13 nucleotides align to TRBD2. Germline lookup yields CDR1 SGHRS and CDR2 YFSETQ. With 5 bases clipped from V and 3 bases from J, the junction kept 17 bases outside the gene matches. The CDR3 is 20 amino acids. This CDR3 is CASSSGTSGVTLSNYNEQFF. The CDR3 DNA reads TGCGCCAGCAGTTCCGGGACTAGCGGGGTGACCCTCTCCAACTACAATGAGCAGTTCTTC. The complete variable domain, with remaining parts taken from reference TRBV5-1 and TRBJ2-1, reads KAGVTQTPRYLIKTRGQQVTLSCSPISGHRSVSWYQQTPGQGLQFLFEYFSETQRNKGNFPGRFSGRQFSNSRSEMNVSTLELGDSALYLCASSSGTSGVTLSNYNEQFFGPGTRLTVL.

The CDR3: CASSPDWNYGYTF. CDR3 nucleotides: TGTGCCAGCAGCCCGGACTGGAACTATGGCTACACCTTC. The chain carries TRBV7-9 and TRBJ1-2; no reliable D call. Trimming removed 5 bases from V and 2 bases from J, with 9 bases in between. Germline V lookup: CDR1 SEHNR, CDR2 FQNEAQ (reference sequence). There are 13 residues in the CDR3.

The chain combines TRBV5-1 with TRBJ2-2; D is possibly TRBD2 (6 bases). Germline V gives CDR1 SGHRS, CDR2 YFSETQ. The V gene lost 0 bases and the J gene lost 2 bases, with 11 bases spanning the gap. The CDR3 is 16 residues long. In DNA, the CDR3 is TGCGCCAGCAGCTTGGTAGGTGGGACTAACACCGGGGAGCTGTTTTTT. Residues: CASSLVGGTNTGELFF. The full variable domain, in which reference TRBV5-1 and TRBJ2-2 provide the parts outside the CDR3, is KAGVTQTPRYLIKTRGQQVTLSCSPISGHRSVSWYQQTPGQGLQFLFEYFSETQRNKGNFPGRFSGRQFSNSRSEMNVSTLELGDSALYLCASSLVGGTNTGELFFGEGSRLTVL.

The chain uses TRBV10-3 and TRBJ1-1, with no clear D. The V end lost 5 bases, the J end lost 5 bases, and 15 bases lay between the germline ends. This CDR3 has 14 residues. The germline V gene has CDR1 ENHRY and CDR2 SYGVKD. In DNA form, the CDR3 reads TGTGCCATCAGTTCAACCGGACCAAGGACTGAAGCTTTCTTT. Amino acids: CAISSTGPRTEAFF.